The present entry profiles one T cell receptor beta chain with its context. Via MiXCR, TCRdb re-called the reads, giving one row per CDR3 protein. Seen here are more than 650,000 distinct CDR3 sequences, roughly a third observed once, and the top ten hold around 2.8%. This sample is part of a study of T cell repertoires in cytomegalovirus infection. This CDR3 has 15 residues. V dropped 4 bases and J dropped 7 bases, with 19 bases sitting between them. Germline values: CDR1 MNHEY, CDR2 SMNVEV (reference sequence). The receptor was isolated from a human donor in good health (CMV status not recorded). Some clones in this sample may be carry-over from other donors' samples. This rearrangement joins TRBV27 to TRBJ1-1, with a tentative D call TRBD1 (5 bases). Sequencing input: PBMCs. The CDR3 loop reads CASSSPGRASVEAFF. The DNA for the CDR3 is TGTGCCAGCAGTTCCCCAGGCAGGGCATCCGTTGAAGCTTTCTTT.